This TCR beta chain was identified in a study of spatial heterogeneity in lung cancer. Study-level background: Each time, sequencing found more beta-chain sequences than alpha-chain sequences. Findings and caveats of the study: Whereas they appeared in blood less at follow-up, ubiquitous expanded tumor TCRs appeared there more at resection.

Documented time point: sample taken at primary tumor resection. Whole RNA was taken from tumor, nontumor lung or frozen PBMC; it was then sequenced unsorted. The donors were 72 patients with non-small cell lung cancer that was early-stage and untreated. This CDR3 has 18 residues. The V gene's germline CDR1 is LGHDT and CDR2 YNNKEL (reference sequence). V lost 0 bases, J lost 2 bases, and 8 bases stayed unmatched. The study tagged each TCR cDNA molecule with a unique molecular identifier. TCRdb fed the 5' RACE reads into MiXCR, producing one record per CDR3 protein. The sample lists tens of thousands of distinct CDR3 sequences, 10% to 15% seen once, with roughly 6.9% in the top ten. This clonotype has a handful of counts. The antigen is not known.

The sequencing here drew on PBMCs, taken at surgery. This sequence was found in a male donor with early-stage non-small cell lung cancer. J is TRBJ2-3 and V is TRBV3-1; 10 positions match TRBD2. This chain's CDR3 is CASSQDVGSGRNTDTQYF. Here the CDR3 DNA reads TGTGCCAGCAGCCAAGATGTGGGTAGCGGGAGGAACACAGATACGCAGTATTTT.